The clone carrying this T cell receptor beta chain is classed as medium-sized. The data belong to a study of neoadjuvant nivolumab and ipilimumab in lung cancer. The CDR3 spans 11 residues. Looked up from germline, CDR1 is SQVTM and CDR2 is ANQGSEA. Trimming pared 6 bases from V and 1 base from J, leaving 3 bases between. Assay: immunoSEQ multiplex PCR; the TCRdb copy retains only in-frame clones and omits some. Of 5,000 to 6,500 clones in the sample, almost 65% were seen once. J is TRBJ2-2 and V is TRBV29-1, with unresolved D. The input for sequencing was tumor tissue, taken after neoadjuvant nivolumab, alone or with ipilimumab, at or shortly before surgery. The TCR originated in an adult with non-small cell lung cancer. CDR3 loop: CSVRNTGELFF. DNA of the CDR3: TGCAGCGTCCGGAACACCGGGGAGCTGTTTTTT.